This T cell receptor beta chain originates from a study of cytomegalovirus exposure and HLA in healthy donors. The wider study: HLA-typed donors were the source of tens of millions of unique TCRs, which an early data release held.

Whole-study results and caveats: Association of a missense DCLRE1C variant with TCR beta V- and J-gene trimming was reported in a later analysis. The classifier was said to identify cytomegalovirus status with high specificity and sensitivity.

The PCR made use of 60 Vbeta and 13 Jbeta primers. Data came from immunoSEQ multiplex PCR; TCRdb stores just in-frame clones and leaves some out. The data show fewer than 200,000 clones, approximately 80% seen once. As regards this clone: Antigen: not known.

CDR1 is MNHEY, CDR2 SVGAGI, per germline. The CDR3 covers 14 residues. V lost 6 bases, J lost 4 bases, and 4 bases stayed unmatched. The chain joins TRBV6-5 to TRBJ1-1; TRBD1 aligns across 11 bases. The clonotype comes from a woman in her 30s in good health and CMV-seronegative. The sample consisted of PBMCs. The CDR3 loop reads CASRLGTGGTEAFF. The CDR3, as DNA: TGTGCCAGCAGACTCGGGACAGGGGGCACTGAAGCTTTCTTT.